This passage covers 3 T cell receptor beta chains from one sample sequenced in a study of CD8 T cells in Susac syndrome. An amount of RNA that ranged from roughly 0.5 to 1 ug was reverse transcribed with random hexamers. Via MiXCR, TCRdb re-called the immunoSEQ multiplex PCR reads, giving one row per CDR3 protein. The sample includes around 190,000 distinct CDR3 sequences, approximately 95% of them seen just once. The sequencing sample was made of CD4+ T cells from PBMCs. The receptors were sampled from a human donor in good health.

This rearrangement joins TRBV19 to TRBJ1-2; no firm D call. This CDR3 has 14 amino acids. V was shortened by 5 bases and J by 3 bases, with 13 bases between the two germline ends. Germline lookup yields CDR1 LNHDA and CDR2 SQIVND (reference sequence). This CDR3 is CASSPASGHYGYTF. The CDR3, as DNA: TGTGCCAGTAGTCCTGCGTCCGGCCACTATGGCTACACCTTC. The whole variable domain, filled in from reference TRBV19 and TRBJ1-2, reads DGGITQSPKYLFRKEGQNVTLSCEQNLNHDAMYWYRQDPGQGLRLIYYSQIVNDFQKGDIAEGYSVSREKKESFPLTVTSAQKNPTAFYLCASSPASGHYGYTFGSGTRLTVV.

The genes are TRBV5-1 and TRBJ2-7; D unclear. The germline gives CDR1 SGHRS, CDR2 YFSETQ. V lost 4 bases and J 7 bases, leaving 18 bases between the germline ends. This CDR3 has 14 residues. The CDR3 nucleotides read TGCGCCAGCAGCCCGGACGGGTTGGAAAGGGAGCAGTACGTC. It is translated as CASSPDGLEREQYV.

The chain links TRBV27 to TRBJ2-5; D is perhaps TRBD1 (5 bases). This CDR3 has 13 amino acids. Deletions cut 5 bases from V and 4 bases from J, with 11 bases between. CDR1 MNHEY and CDR2 SMNVEV come from the germline V gene (reference sequence). CDR3 DNA: TGTGCCAGCAGTAAGACTCAGGGAGAGACCCAGTACTTC. This translates into CASSKTQGETQYF.